The 24 T cell receptor beta chains reported below all come from one sample, sequenced in a study of blood T cell repertoires in COVID-19. Clones were sequenced by immunoSEQ multiplex PCR, and TCRdb holds only the in-frame ones, with some missing. The sample holds 150,000 to 180,000 clones, roughly 80% seen once. Sequencing was performed on peripheral blood. The receptors stem from a woman aged 60-75 years with COVID-19, enrolled during active disease.

The chain couples TRBV10-2 to TRBJ1-5, with D unresolved. From germline, CDR1 is WSHSY and CDR2 SAAADI. V was clipped by 4 bases and J by 4 bases, with 11 bases between them. CDR3 size: 14 residues. CDR3 DNA sequence: TGCGCCAGCAGTGTAGGAGGAACTAATCAGCCCCAGCATTTT. It is translated as CASSVGGTNQPQHF.

The CDR3 here is CASSQDWGGELFF. The CDR3, as DNA: TGTGCCAGCAGCCAAGATTGGGGGGGTGAGCTGTTTTTT. This sequence joins TRBV3-1 (or the pseudogene TRBV3-2) and TRBJ2-2, with 7 bases identical to TRBD2. Germline lookup yields CDR1 LGHDT and CDR2 YNNKEL (reference sequence). With 0 bases clipped from V and 11 bases from J, the junction kept 3 bases outside the gene matches. The CDR3 is 13 residues long.

This clone was observed a handful of times. The chain links TRBV5-6 to TRBJ2-5; D not resolved. Looked up from germline, CDR1 is SGHDT and CDR2 is YYEEEE. The V gene lost 2 bases and the J gene lost 1 base, with 6 bases spanning the gap. The CDR3 runs 13 residues. The CDR3 loop is CASSFSVQETQYF. The CDR3 coding sequence is TGTGCCAGCAGCTTCAGCGTCCAAGAGACCCAGTACTTC.

V gene TRBV5-1 combines with J gene TRBJ1-6; a possible D gene is TRBD1 (5 bases). Germline values: CDR1 SGHRS, CDR2 YFSETQ. The V end lost 5 bases, the J end lost 0 bases, and 12 bases lay between the germline ends. The CDR3 has 16 residues. The CDR3 nucleotides read TGCGCCAGCAGTGTCGGGGGAAGCTCCTATAATTCACCCCTCCACTTT. It translates to CASSVGGSSYNSPLHF.

The genes are TRBV7-3 and TRBJ2-3; 7 bases match TRBD1. The V segment lost 3 bases and the J segment 4 bases; nucleotides outside the gene matches: 4. Germline V lookup: CDR1 SGHTA, CDR2 FQGTGA. The CDR3 has 14 residues. CDR3 residues: CASSFSTGADTQYF. The CDR3 bases are TGTGCCAGCAGCTTCTCCACAGGGGCAGATACGCAGTATTTT.

The V call is TRBV6-1, the J call TRBJ1-1; D ambiguous. The CDR3 is made up of 13 amino acids. Trimming left V 2 bases short and J 1 base short, with 5 bases between. Germline CDR1 is MNHNS and CDR2 is SASEGT. CDR3 nucleotides: TGTGCCAGCAGTGAACGAGGGAACACTGAAGCTTTCTTT. Protein product: CASSERGNTEAFF.

The chain carries TRBV5-1 and TRBJ2-3; the D is unclear. The CDR3 has 14 amino acids. Germline V gene data show CDR1 as SGHRS and CDR2 as YFSETQ. V shed 6 bases and J shed 6 bases, with 17 bases lying between them. CDR3 in DNA: TGCGCCAGCAACGACGTGCAAGGAGTGGATACGCAGTATTTT. It translates to CASNDVQGVDTQYF. The whole variable domain, filled in from reference TRBV5-1 and TRBJ2-3, reads KAGVTQTPRYLIKTRGQQVTLSCSPISGHRSVSWYQQTPGQGLQFLFEYFSETQRNKGNFPGRFSGRQFSNSRSEMNVSTLELGDSALYLCASNDVQGVDTQYFGPGTRLTVL.

V gene TRBV12-3 or TRBV12-4 combines with J gene TRBJ2-3; D perhaps matches TRBD1 (5 bases). The length of the CDR3 is 12 residues. Between the trimmed V and J ends, which lost 6 bases and 4 bases, there was a span of 8 bases. Here the CDR3 reads CASRPGSDTQYF. Here the CDR3 DNA reads TGTGCCAGCAGACCAGGGTCAGATACGCAGTATTTT.

The chain joins TRBV9 to TRBJ2-2; D call uncertain. CDR3 length: 15 residues. With 0 bases removed from V and 2 bases from J, the gap between germline ends came to 8 bases. CDR1 and CDR2 (germline): SGDLS, YYNGEE. The CDR3 region is CASSVATANTGELFF. As DNA, the CDR3 is TGTGCCAGCAGCGTAGCTACAGCTAACACCGGGGAGCTGTTTTTT.

The CDR3 sequence is CASSADTIRAQYF. Written as DNA, the CDR3 is TGTGCCAGCAGCGCGGACACAATCCGGGCGCAGTATTTT. The chain carries TRBV5-6 and TRBJ2-3, with a possible D match to TRBD1 (5 bases). V was clipped by 4 bases and J by 10 bases, with 16 bases between them. This CDR3 has 13 residues. The germline gives CDR1 SGHDT, CDR2 YYEEEE.

The chain recombines TRBV13 with TRBJ1-2; D is uncertain. V was shortened by 4 bases and J by 4 bases, with 13 bases between the two germline ends. Germline values: CDR1 PRHDT, CDR2 FYEKMQ (reference sequence). The CDR3 runs 14 residues. Written as DNA, the CDR3 is TGTGCCAGCAGCTCCAGAGACACCGTCTATGGCTACACCTTC. This gives the protein CASSSRDTVYGYTF.

This clone has just one count. The chain is built from TRBV5-6 and TRBJ1-2; TRBD1 matches at 10 bases. The CDR3 loop spans 15 amino acids. Germline trimming cut 0 bases from V and 3 bases from J; bases unmatched to any gene: 2. Germline lookup yields CDR1 SGHDT and CDR2 YYEEEE. CDR3 amino acids: CASSLVGTGDYGYTF. The CDR3 DNA reads TGTGCCAGCAGCTTGGTGGGGACAGGGGACTATGGCTACACCTTC.

The V call is TRBV19, the J call TRBJ2-1, with 7 bases aligning to TRBD1. In germline, CDR1 is LNHDA, CDR2 SQIVND (reference sequence). The CDR3 has 11 residues. J lost 15 bases, V lost 9 bases, and 11 bases had no gene match. As DNA, the CDR3 is TGTGCCAGCAGGACAGGACCTGAACGGTTCTTC. It encodes CASRTGPERFF.

The chain recombines TRBV5-1 with TRBJ2-2; 7 positions match TRBD1. The CDR3 spans 15 residues. V dropped 0 bases and J dropped 5; count of bases not matched to a gene: 4. Per the germline V gene, CDR1 is SGHRS and CDR2 is YFSETQ. CDR3 bases: TGCGCCAGCAGCTTGGAACAGGGGCGGACCGGGGAGCTGTTTTTT. The encoded protein is CASSLEQGRTGELFF.

CDR3 in amino acids: CAISGQNTEAFF. CDR3 in DNA: TGTGCCATCAGTGGACAGAACACTGAAGCTTTCTTT. V usage is TRBV10-3 and J usage is TRBJ1-1; no firm D call. The CDR3 has 12 residues. CDR1 and CDR2 (germline): ENHRY, SYGVKD. The germline V and J ends were trimmed by 4 bases and 1 base, with 4 bases remaining between them.

Concerning this clone itself: A read error may account for a junction end that differs from germline. The chain carries TRBV5-4 and TRBJ2-1; 8 nucleotides match TRBD2. CDR3 length equals 13 residues. Germline CDR1 reads SGHNT; CDR2 reads YYREEE (reference sequence). As DNA, the CDR3 is TGTGCCAGCAGCTTGGCCGGGGAGCGGGAGCGGTTCTTC. Translating it yields CASSLAGERERFF.

This chain links TRBV9 with TRBJ2-2, with D tentatively TRBD1 (6 bases). The CDR3 sequence is 14 residues long. V was pared by 2 bases and J by 4 bases, with 9 bases between. CDR1 and CDR2 from the germline V gene are SGDLS and YYNGEE. The CDR3 DNA reads as TGTGCCAGCAGCGTCAAGGGGGTCACCGGGGAGCTGTTTTTT. This sequence encodes CASSVKGVTGELFF.

The genes are TRBV2 and TRBJ1-6, with 7 bases lining up with TRBD1. CDR1 is SNHLY and CDR2 is FYNNEI in the germline V gene. V gave up 5 bases and J gave up 4 bases; unmatched junction bases: 8. There are 16 residues in the CDR3. The CDR3 loop reads CASSSRQGRYNSPLHF. CDR3 coding DNA: TGTGCCAGCAGTTCAAGACAGGGACGATATAATTCACCCCTCCACTTT.

This chain's CDR3 is CASRDSEETQYF. For the CDR3, the DNA is TGTGCCAGTCGAGACAGTGAAGAGACCCAGTACTTC. The chain uses TRBV5-4 and TRBJ2-5, with D maybe TRBD1 (5 bases). Germline V gives CDR1 SGHNT, CDR2 YYREEE (reference sequence). The CDR3 is 12 amino acids. Trimming shortened V by 8 bases and J by 3 bases, and 11 bases separated the two germline ends.

The chain uses TRBV6-6 and TRBJ2-7; D is unresolved. This CDR3 spans 13 amino acids. V was shortened by 0 bases and J by 0 bases, with 3 bases between the two germline ends. The germline V gene has CDR1 MNHNY and CDR2 SVGAGI (reference sequence). The DNA of the CDR3 is TGTGCCAGCAGTTACTCCCACTCCTACGAGCAGTACGTC. As protein: CASSYSHSYEQYV.

The genes are TRBV24-1 and TRBJ2-1; TRBD1 aligns across 9 bases. CDR1 is KGHDR and CDR2 is SFDVKD in the germline V gene. The CDR3 totals 20 residues. V was clipped by 4 bases and J by 0 bases; unmatched bases: 15. CDR3 DNA sequence: TGTGCCACCAGTGAGGCCCGGGACAGGGAATTCCGTTACTCCTACAATGAGCAGTTCTTC. Encoded protein: CATSEARDREFRYSYNEQFF.

The rearrangement uses TRBV5-8 and TRBJ2-5, with 7 bases matching TRBD2. Germline lookup yields CDR1 SGHTS and CDR2 YDEGEE. The J segment lost 1 base and the V segment lost 0 bases, leaving 6 bases of the junction unmatched. CDR3 size: 16 residues. The CDR3 here is CASSLEVWGGQETQYF. As DNA, the CDR3 is TGTGCCAGCAGCTTGGAGGTATGGGGGGGCCAAGAGACCCAGTACTTC.

This chain links TRBV13 with TRBJ2-3; 13 bases are a match to TRBD2. The V gene end was trimmed by 5 bases and the J gene end by 4 bases; junction bases not matched to a gene: 9. The CDR3 loop spans 17 amino acids. Germline V gene lookup returns CDR1 PRHDT and CDR2 FYEKMQ (reference sequence). CDR3 protein: CASSLGRTSGSPDTQYF. The CDR3, as DNA: TGTGCCAGCAGCCTCGGAAGGACTAGCGGGAGCCCAGATACGCAGTATTTT.

The V gene is TRBV5-1, the J gene TRBJ1-1; D unclear. The CDR3 is 16 amino acids. CDR1 and CDR2 from the germline V gene are SGHRS and YFSETQ. V was pared by 2 bases and J by 0 bases, with 14 bases between. The CDR3, as DNA: TGCGCCAGCAGCTTTAGTCGGGAAACTATGAACACTGAAGCTTTCTTT. It specifies CASSFSRETMNTEAFF.